This T cell receptor (beta chain) is from a study of graft-versus-host responses after intestinal transplantation listed by TCRdb under 2021. Regarding the study in general: The transplants that recipients got were multivisceral, liver-intestinal, or isolated intestinal. Rather than going through the commercial service, samples from three later patients were sequenced in-house on an Illumina MiSeq and processed with MiXCR. A cohort of 20 to 25 intestinal transplant recipients, including one retransplant, was enrolled, and a few patients lacking pretransplant specimens were excluded. Graft-versus-host and host-versus-graft alloreactive T cell clones were tracked in the graft, circulation and bone marrow after intestinal transplantation using bulk TCR-beta CDR3 sequencing. Anti-thymocyte globulin induction was given to all recipients, followed by maintenance tacrolimus and steroids for roughly 3 years. Donor T cell macrochimerism was defined as a peak of at least 4% donor T cells among recipient peripheral blood mononuclear cells. To identify alloreactive clones, pre-transplant mixed lymphocyte reaction products were sequenced and compared with unstimulated pre-transplant donor and recipient T cells. Results the study describes overall, beyond this receptor: GvH clones were detected in recipient bone marrow, and some of these GvH clones were observed earlier in ileal mucosa or blood, consistent with an intestinal mucosal origin. Early after transplant, peak levels of circulating GvH clones were found to be associated with declines in HvG clones. In the allografts of patients with donor T cell macrochimerism, GvH to HvG T cell clonal ratios were high. The conclusions were limited by the relatively low number and heterogeneity of the intestinal transplant patients.

With respect to this clone: The antigen this receptor binds is unknown. No base-level quality is on record; no much larger clone is a single base apart.

Taken with the paper, the label for time point translates to: cells obtained before transplantation from donor or recipient. CD3+CD4+ and CD3+CD8+ populations were FACS-sorted from unstimulated pre-transplant donor and recipient cells taken from spleen or lymph nodes. The library came from the immunoSEQ multiplex PCR assay. For most patients, genomic DNA was isolated using the Qiagen DNeasy Blood and Tissue Kit and was shipped frozen to Adaptive Biotechnologies for TCR sequencing. For most patients, high-throughput TCR-beta CDR3 sequencing of genomic DNA was performed by Adaptive Biotechnologies. Per the authors' processing: Adaptive's ImmunoSEQ software supplied the TCR sequencing data for 15 to 20 patients, while MiXCR and VDJtools were used to process a few other patients. CD4 versus CD8 sorting errors were corrected by removing sequences found in both subsets at a frequency ratio below 5:1. CDR3 nucleotide sequences shared between donor and recipient were removed because their origin could not be assigned. Alloreactive clones required at least 2-fold expansion over unstimulated cells and minimum CFSE-low frequency of 0.002% (template counts) or 0.001% (read counts). Mappable clones were those detected in sequenced pre-transplant spleen, lymph node, or MLR CFSE-low populations of the donor or recipient. The cumulative frequency of alloreactive clones was calculated as a percentage of all sequences, weighted by copy number. TCRdb stores this immuneACCESS table with in-frame sequences only. Part of the clones is absent; in the studies checked, under half of the shortfall reflects unresolved V genes, and no reason is known for the rest. That table gives V, J and clone size, and the DNA gave D and trimming. For this sample there are 110,000 to 150,000 clones; about nine tenths appear just once. Approximately 0.2% of the sample is in the top ten clones.

This TCR came from a human donor who received an intestinal transplant. The sequencing here drew on unstimulated CD4+ T cells sorted from spleen or lymph node cells, taken before intestinal transplant.

The CDR3 protein sequence reads: CASSFAVGRKTAFF. The nucleotide sequence reads as follows: TGTGCCAGCAGTTTTGCGGTGGGGAGGAAGACGGCTTTCTTT. Rearrangement joined TRBV28 to TRBJ1-1, with the D gene uncertain. From cysteine to phenylalanine, the CDR3 is 14 amino acids long. Of the read, only the CDR3 DNA is kept; its 42 bases are in frame from base 1. The germline V gene supplies CDR1 MDHEN and CDR2 SYDVKM. V and J lose 3 bases and 11 bases, and a span of 19 bases separates them.